What follows describes a single TCR beta chain. The data derive from a study of control samples from healthy donors and cancer patients. Measured with immunoSEQ multiplex PCR; TCRdb has only the in-frame clones, and not every one. Among approximately 68,000 clones listed, approximately 86% were seen once. V lost 1 base and J lost 6, with 3 bases in between. CDR3 length: 12 residues. Germline loops: CDR1 LNHNV, CDR2 YYDKDF (reference sequence). The source is a man in his 60s in good health. The V call is TRBV15, the J call TRBJ1-4; D is uncertain. Sequenced: blood. CDR3 sequence reads: CATSRVHEKLFF. As DNA, the CDR3 is TGTGCCACCAGCAGAGTCCATGAAAAACTGTTTTTT.